This entry lists 17 T cell receptor beta chains sequenced from one sample in a study of T cells in localized non-small cell lung cancer. Data came from immunoSEQ multiplex PCR; TCRdb stores just in-frame clones and leaves some out. Among about 5,400 clones, 35% to 45% were seen once, and the ten largest hold approximately 7.7%. The sequences come from lung tumor tissue, collected before any cancer treatment. These receptors came from a male donor at least 60 years old with stage I squamous cell lung carcinoma.

The genes are TRBV15 and TRBJ1-2; tentatively, D is TRBD1 (5 bases). Deletions cut 0 bases from V and 7 bases from J, with 15 bases between. The CDR3 runs 15 residues. Per the germline V gene, CDR1 is LNHNV and CDR2 is YYDKDF (reference sequence). The CDR3 DNA reads TGTGCCACCAGCAGAGATTACGGGGCAGGGAGTGGCTACACCTTC. Protein product: CATSRDYGAGSGYTF. Based on the CDR3 plus reference TRBV15 and TRBJ1-2, the full variable domain is DAMVIQNPRYQVTQFGKPVTLSCSQTLNHNVMYWYQQKSSQAPKLLFHYYDKDFNNEADTPDNFQSRRPNTSFCFLDIRSPGLGDTAMYLCATSRDYGAGSGYTFGSGTRLTVV.

This clone was picked up a small number of times. The CDR3 sequence is CASSLLAGKYLEQYF. CDR3 DNA sequence: TGTGCCAGCAGCTTACTGGCAGGGAAGTATCTCGAGCAGTACTTC. This chain links TRBV11-3 with TRBJ2-7; D possibly corresponds to TRBD1 (5 bases). The germline V gene encodes CDR1 SGHNT and CDR2 YENEEA. Trimming cost V 2 bases and J 6 bases, with 17 bases left between them. The CDR3 runs to 15 residues.

The rearrangement joins TRBV18 to TRBJ1-1; no firm D call. This CDR3 has 14 amino acids. The germline CDR1 and CDR2 sequences are KGHSH and LQKENI. Between the trimmed V and J ends, which lost 3 bases and 8 bases, there was a span of 16 bases. Here the CDR3 reads CASSPPEWRNEAFF. CDR3 nucleotides: TGTGCCAGCTCACCGCCAGAGTGGAGGAACGAAGCTTTCTTT.

This chain connects TRBV6-8 to TRBJ1-2, with D unclear. V was shortened by 6 bases and J by 5 bases, with 10 bases between the two germline ends. The CDR3 is 12 amino acids. Germline CDR1 is MNHGY and CDR2 is SAAAGT. The CDR3 loop is CASREMEYGYTF. The CDR3 DNA sequence: TGTGCCAGCAGGGAGATGGAGTATGGCTACACCTTC.

CDR3 bases: TGTGCCTGGAGATCAGGGAATACGTACGAGCAGTACTTC. It is translated as CAWRSGNTYEQYF. The chain recombines TRBV30 with TRBJ2-7; possibly TRBD1 for D (5 bases). The CDR3 covers 13 residues. Germline assignment: CDR1 GTSNPN and CDR2 SVGIG (reference sequence). V was trimmed by 3 bases and J by 4 bases, leaving 13 bases between them.

The rearrangement uses TRBV19 and TRBJ1-2, with unresolved D. The CDR3 length is 12 residues. Germline CDR1 reads LNHDA; CDR2 reads SQIVND (reference sequence). Deletions cut 5 bases from V and 3 bases from J, with 7 bases between. Here the CDR3 reads CASSLADYGYTF. CDR3 nucleotide sequence: TGTGCCAGTAGTCTAGCGGACTATGGCTACACCTTC.

This clone was picked up a small number of times. The chain combines TRBV7-2 with TRBJ1-5; D is unresolved. Germline loops: CDR1 SGHTA, CDR2 FQGNSA. Trimming took 2 bases from V and 0 from J, leaving 8 bases between them. The CDR3 contains 15 residues. This CDR3 reads CASSLSTYSNQPQHF. CDR3 coding DNA: TGTGCCAGCAGCTTAAGTACCTATAGCAATCAGCCCCAGCATTTT.

J is TRBJ1-2 and V is TRBV19; D unresolved. CDR3 size: 15 residues. Germline V gene sequence: CDR1 LNHDA, CDR2 SQIVND (reference sequence). Trimming cost V 2 bases and J 0 bases, with 10 bases left between them. The CDR3 nucleotides are TGTGCCAGTAGTATAACGGCGGCCACTAACTATGGCTACACCTTC. Amino acids: CASSITAATNYGYTF.

The V gene is TRBV19, the J gene TRBJ1-6; no clear D gene. The CDR3 contains 13 residues. Deletions cut 0 bases from V and 10 bases from J, with 7 bases between. Germline V gives CDR1 LNHDA, CDR2 SQIVND (reference sequence). CDR3 loop: CASSIDLRSPLHF. CDR3 nucleotide sequence: TGTGCCAGTAGTATAGATCTAAGATCACCCCTCCACTTT.

This clone has just a few counts. This chain links TRBV6-8 with TRBJ2-7; D unresolved. V dropped 11 bases and J dropped 0 bases, with 11 bases sitting between them. The CDR3 runs 12 residues. Germline assignment: CDR1 MNHGY and CDR2 SAAAGT. The CDR3 protein is CAVSESSYEQYF. In nucleotides, the CDR3 is TGTGCCGTGTCAGAGAGCTCCTACGAGCAGTACTTC.

The count of this clone is one. The chain uses TRBV28 and TRBJ2-7; a possible D gene is TRBD2 (5 bases). V shed 5 bases and J shed 6 bases, with 17 bases lying between them. The CDR3 runs to 14 residues. Germline CDR1 and CDR2: MDHEN and SYDVKM. Here the CDR3 DNA reads TGTGCCAGCAGTCCTCCCGGGAACCCCCTCGAGCAGTACTTC. Amino acids: CASSPPGNPLEQYF.

The genes are TRBV2 and TRBJ2-5; D gene uncertain. This CDR3 spans 12 amino acids. Trimming left V 5 bases short and J 4 bases short, with 8 bases between. The germline gives CDR1 SNHLY, CDR2 FYNNEI. DNA of the CDR3: TGTGCCAGCAGTCCTCTAGGAGAGACCCAGTACTTC. Its protein is CASSPLGETQYF.

V gene TRBV11-1 combines with J gene TRBJ2-3; the D gene is possibly TRBD1 (5 bases). Germline V CDR1 and CDR2: SGHAT, FQDESV (reference sequence). This CDR3 is 14 amino acids long. The V end was cut by 5 bases, the J end by 10 bases, with 19 bases between. The CDR3, as DNA: TGTGCCAGCAGCCTCGGACACCGTCAGCAGGCGCAGTATTTT. Its translation is CASSLGHRQQAQYF.

This chain connects TRBV6-8 to TRBJ1-1; TRBD1 matches 8 bases. J gave up 6 bases and V 6 bases, and 9 bases lay outside the gene matches. The germline V gene has CDR1 MNHGY and CDR2 SAAAGT. The CDR3 covers 14 residues. This CDR3 is CASRTGQGGAEAFF. The CDR3 DNA reads as TGTGCCAGCAGAACAGGACAGGGAGGTGCTGAAGCTTTCTTT.

This clone was picked up a small number of times. The chain couples TRBV6-8 to TRBJ1-1; tentatively, D is TRBD1 (6 bases). The ends were cut back, 5 bases at V and 6 bases at J, with 25 bases in the middle. This CDR3 contains 17 residues. CDR1 is MNHGY, CDR2 SAAAGT, per germline. CDR3 amino acids: CASSVNAGGPWDPEAFF. The CDR3 nucleotides are TGTGCCAGCAGTGTAAACGCGGGGGGCCCTTGGGACCCTGAAGCTTTCTTT.

This clone was seen only a few times. V usage is TRBV11-3 and J usage is TRBJ1-3, with D unresolved. The CDR3 totals 14 residues. The ends were cut back, 5 bases at V and 7 bases at J, with 15 bases in the middle. The germline V gene has CDR1 SGHNT and CDR2 YENEEA. The CDR3: CASSPREGSNTIYF. CDR3 bases: TGTGCCAGCAGCCCCCGGGAGGGAAGCAACACCATATATTTT.

Within the sample, this clone is medium-sized. This chain uses TRBV9 with TRBJ2-2, with D possibly called TRBD1 or TRBD2 (5 bases each). Trimming cost V 4 bases and J 2 bases, with 12 bases left between them. This CDR3 contains 15 residues. CDR1 and CDR2 from the germline V gene are SGDLS and YYNGEE. CDR3 sequence: CASSITGTNTGELFF. In DNA form, the CDR3 reads TGTGCCAGCAGCATCACCGGGACCAACACCGGGGAGCTGTTTTTT. Supplemented by reference TRBV9 and TRBJ2-2, the full variable domain reads DSGVTQTPKHLITATGQRVTLRCSPRSGDLSVYWYQQSLDQGLQFLIQYYNGEERAKGNILERFSAQQFPDLHSELNLSSLELGDSALYFCASSITGTNTGELFFGEGSRLTVL.